This T cell receptor beta chain was recorded in a study of T cell responses to AZD1222 COVID-19 vaccine. General study results and limits: Two AZD1222 administrations were followed by greater Spike-specific TCR breadth and depth. Possibly, clonal diversity was underestimated; donors were largely white British and included more females. Repertoires were obtained only post-peak T cell response. Among spike-specific TCRs, nearly half reportedly target unmutated variant regions.

Some clones are missing from TCRdb's copy, which holds only in-frame ones; the method was immunoSEQ multiplex PCR. Of 110,000 to 150,000 clones in the sample, about 93% were seen once. Points on this clone: Its antigen is unknown.

This TCR was recovered from an adult in good health. The source material was peripheral blood, sampled on day 0 of AZD1222 vaccination.

In nucleotides, the CDR3 is TGTGCCAGCAGTTACTCGAGGGATGGAGGAGAAAAACTGTTTTTT. Translation gives CASSYSRDGGEKLFF. V gene TRBV6-5 combines with J gene TRBJ1-4; D ambiguous. V was trimmed by 0 bases and J by 8 bases, leaving 13 bases between them. The V gene's germline CDR1 is MNHEY and CDR2 SVGAGI. The CDR3 spans 15 residues.